The 14 T cell receptor beta chains reported below all come from one sample, sequenced in a study of blood T cell repertoires in COVID-19. TCRdb's copy holds only in-frame clones and misses some; the assay was immunoSEQ multiplex PCR. The sample holds roughly 14,000 clones, approximately 87% seen once. The sample consisted of peripheral blood. The receptor set was obtained from a human donor in a cohort sampled during active COVID-19.

This rearrangement joins TRBV6-5 to TRBJ1-2; TRBD1 matches 7 bases. Germline assignment: CDR1 MNHEY and CDR2 SVGAGI. This CDR3 has 13 amino acids. Germline trimming cut 6 bases from V and 2 bases from J; bases unmatched to any gene: 3. As DNA, the CDR3 is TGTGCCAGCAGCTCGACAGGGAACTATGGCTACACCTTC. The encoded protein is CASSSTGNYGYTF.

The CDR3 DNA reads as TGTGCCAGCAGCTTATCCGGGACAGGGGGCTATGGCTACACCTTC. The encoded protein is CASSLSGTGGYGYTF. The rearrangement joins TRBV7-8 to TRBJ1-2; 11 nucleotides agree with TRBD1. The junction had 3 bases not matched to a gene; V was cut back by 2 bases and J by 4 bases. Germline V gives CDR1 SGHVS, CDR2 FQNEAQ. The CDR3 is made up of 15 amino acids.

The genes are TRBV7-3 and TRBJ1-1; TRBD1 agrees at 7 bases. After removal of 1 base from V and 5 bases from J, the junction contained 10 bases not matched to a gene. The CDR3 length is 16 residues. Germline CDR1 SGHTA, CDR2 FQGTGA. The CDR3 spells CASSLSPDRAGTEAFF. The CDR3 coding sequence is TGTGCCAGCAGCTTAAGCCCCGACAGGGCGGGGACTGAAGCTTTCTTT. The full variable domain, completed using reference TRBV7-3 and TRBJ1-1, is GAGVSQTPSNKVTEKGKYVELRCDPISGHTALYWYRQSLGQGPEFLIYFQGTGAADDSGLPNDRFFAVRPEGSVSTLKIQRTERGDSAVYLCASSLSPDRAGTEAFFGQGTRLTVV.

This clone was recorded once. The genes are TRBV5-1 and TRBJ2-5; 8 nucleotides match TRBD1. The V segment lost 4 bases and the J segment 1 base; nucleotides outside the gene matches: 15. Germline V gene lookup returns CDR1 SGHRS and CDR2 YFSETQ. The CDR3 is 18 residues long. The CDR3 loop is CASSAWTGNLGSQETQYF. The CDR3 DNA reads TGCGCCAGCAGCGCTTGGACAGGGAATTTGGGGAGCCAAGAGACCCAGTACTTC.

V usage is TRBV5-1 and J usage is TRBJ2-3; D perhaps matches TRBD2 (6 bases). V was cut by 4 bases and J by 6 bases, with 15 bases left in between. This CDR3 spans 14 amino acids. Looked up from germline, CDR1 is SGHRS and CDR2 is YFSETQ. The chain's CDR3 is CASSGGILEDTQYF. CDR3 DNA sequence: TGCGCCAGCAGCGGAGGGATTCTTGAGGATACGCAGTATTTT.

The chain recombines TRBV13 with TRBJ1-5; D is possibly TRBD1 (5 bases). Per germline, CDR1 PRHDT and CDR2 FYEKMQ (reference sequence). CDR3 size: 16 residues. Trimming removed 2 bases from V and 0 bases from J, with 11 bases in between. CDR3 sequence (DNA): TGTGCCAGCAGCTTATCGGGGGATTATAGCAATCAGCCCCAGCATTTT. This gives the protein CASSLSGDYSNQPQHF.

This rearrangement joins TRBV2 to TRBJ2-7; D might be TRBD2 (6 bases). In germline, CDR1 is SNHLY, CDR2 FYNNEI. The CDR3 length is 11 residues. V lost 7 bases and J lost 5, with 9 bases in between. The CDR3 spells CASNGGDEQYF. The DNA of the CDR3 is TGTGCCAGCAACGGAGGGGACGAGCAGTACTTC. The variable domain in full, with the rest retrieved from reference TRBV2 and TRBJ2-7, is EPEVTQTPSHQVTQMGQEVILRCVPISNHLYFYWYRQILGQKVEFLVSFYNNEISEKSEIFDDQFSVERPDGSNFTLKIRSTKLEDSAMYFCASNGGDEQYFGPGTRLTVT.

The genes are TRBV30 and TRBJ1-3; D might be TRBD1 (6 bases). The CDR3 is 13 residues long. The germline V gene has CDR1 GTSNPN and CDR2 SVGIG (reference sequence). Between the trimmed V and J ends, which lost 4 bases and 7 bases, there was a span of 14 bases. The CDR3 nucleotides are TGTGCCTGGACCCAAGGGGGGGCGAACACCATATATTTT. Translated, it gives CAWTQGGANTIYF. Full variable domain (missing parts from reference TRBV30 and TRBJ1-3): SQTIHQWPATLVQPVGSPLSLECTVEGTSNPNLYWYRQAAGRGLQLLFYSVGIGQISSEVPQNLSASRPQDRQFILSSKKLLLSDSGFYLCAWTQGGANTIYFGEGSWLTVV.

The CDR3 loop is CASWTRLAGGVDEQFF. The DNA of the CDR3 is TGTGCCAGCTGGACTCGACTAGCGGGGGGGGTTGATGAGCAGTTCTTC. The V gene is TRBV18, the J gene TRBJ2-1, with 14 bases that match TRBD2. The CDR3 is 16 residues long. V lost 7 bases and J lost 8; bases outside the gene matches: 10. Germline V gene data show CDR1 as KGHSH and CDR2 as LQKENI.

The rearrangement uses TRBV24-1 and TRBJ2-3; 10 bases match TRBD1. V was pared by 3 bases and J by 8 bases, with 10 bases of the junction left unmatched. The CDR3 has 16 amino acids. Germline V gene lookup returns CDR1 KGHDR and CDR2 SFDVKD. CDR3 sequence reads: CATSDHRDRGKGTQYF. In nucleotides, the CDR3 is TGTGCCACCAGTGATCACCGGGACAGGGGTAAAGGTACGCAGTATTTT.

The CDR3 DNA follows: TGTGCCGGGGGACCGCTAGAGCGAGCTTTCTTT. Its translation: CAGGPLERAFF. The chain combines TRBV30 with TRBJ1-1; a possible D gene is TRBD1 (5 bases). V was clipped by 8 bases and J by 10 bases, with 17 bases between them. Germline loops: CDR1 GTSNPN, CDR2 SVGIG (reference sequence). The CDR3 extends over 11 amino acids.

The CDR3 reads CASSVAAGVYTGELFF. CDR3 sequence (DNA): TGTGCCAGCAGCGTAGCCGCGGGGGTATACACCGGGGAGCTGTTTTTT. The gene calls are TRBV9 and TRBJ2-2; 7 positions agree with TRBD2. V trimming: 0 bases; J trimming: 3 bases; junction bases outside the gene matches: 5. Germline V gives CDR1 SGDLS, CDR2 YYNGEE. CDR3 length: 16 amino acids.

The genes are TRBV29-1 and TRBJ2-5; TRBD1 agrees at 8 bases. The CDR3 is made up of 13 amino acids. The V gene end was trimmed by 6 bases and the J gene end by 5 bases; junction bases not matched to a gene: 8. The germline V gene encodes CDR1 SQVTM and CDR2 ANQGSEA. Here the CDR3 DNA reads TGCAGCGTGGTCAGGGGGCCTGGGGAGACCCAGTACTTC. Translated, it gives CSVVRGPGETQYF.

The V gene is TRBV15, the J gene TRBJ2-3, with D possibly being TRBD2 (6 bases). CDR1 and CDR2 from the germline V gene are LNHNV and YYDKDF (reference sequence). V lost 2 bases and J lost 5, with 11 bases in between. This CDR3 region has 14 residues. CDR3 amino acids: CATSRREKVDTQYF. The CDR3 coding sequence is TGTGCCACCAGCAGACGGGAGAAGGTAGATACGCAGTATTTT.